This T cell receptor (beta chain) came from a study of molecular identifiers for immune sequencing clone quantification (dated by TCRdb to 2016 to 2019). Study-level background: For a replicate experiment, RNA from around 20,000 or 99,000 naive CD8 T cells was divided into five aliquots, of which four were sequenced. CD8 T cells were used in a methods study to benchmark molecular-identifier clustering-based TCR repertoire sequencing (MIDCIRS) and TCR RNA copy counting. Here is what the overall study found, with its caveats: In CMV-specific effector cells, clones with more than 20 RNA copies accounted for over 99% of molecules, whereas in naive cells such clones accounted for under 1%. The naive libraries included spiked-in Jurkat TCR RNA (roughly 9 copies' worth), and this RNA is not part of the donor repertoire. Without barcode sub-clustering, chimeric consensus sequences inflated TCR diversity; chimeras reached as high as 47%. Even against a background of one million naive CD8 T cells, spiked-in Jurkat TCR RNA amounting to a single cell's worth was reported to be detectable. Modeling estimated about 3 recovered TCR RNA copies per cell, compared with about 10 by digital PCR, which implies roughly 27% capture efficiency. Identical TCR molecules sharing a barcode could cause highly expanded clone sizes to be underestimated.

Libraries were constructed by PCR. The sequencing machine was an Illumina HiSeq 4000. Bulk TCR libraries were generated as previously described, with the TCR primers listed in Table S5 used. Total RNA was purified with the Qiagen AllPrep DNA/RNA kit. Before analysis, reads from multiple sequencing runs of one library were combined. On the study's bioinformatics: Reads were retained only if an exact TCR constant sequence was present, and the retained reads were trimmed to 150 nt and grouped according to their 12-nt molecular barcodes. Within each barcode group, reads were sub-clustered at a 15% Levenshtein threshold, and quality-weighted consensus sequences were built per RNA molecule. Non-functional sequences were excluded, and lower-count sequences lying one edit away from another sequence were also excluded. Based on fitting two negative binomial distributions, any barcode sub-cluster with under 20% of the maximum read count was discarded. In-frame beta chains were kept once TCRdb had trimmed the public reads at Q25 with fastp and called clones with MiXCR. Every entry covers one CDR3 protein and lists the most common genes and DNA from its rows. These V and J calls are TCRdb output, not the study's own analysis. The sample yields a few hundred thousand distinct CDR3 sequences; over 20% were counted once. Around 0.84% of the sample is taken by the ten largest.

Libraries of naive CD8 T cells were generated from roughly 20,000 to 1,000,000 sorted cells, with 10%, 30% or 50% of the purified RNA used. On a BD FACSAria II, naive CD8 T cells were FACS-sorted as CD8+CD4-CCR7+CD45RA+ and collected into RLT Plus buffer. Detection sensitivity was tested by spiking Jurkat RNA equal to some 11 TCR copies' worth into samples containing roughly 17,000-1,100,000 naive CD8 T cells. Enrichment of CD8 T cells was done with RosetteSep CD8+ T Cell Enrichment Cocktail plus Ficoll-Paque, and ACK red cell lysis came afterward. This clonotype came up many times. Its antigen has not been determined. No quality values exist for individual bases; no much larger clone is one base distant. The receptor was isolated from a human donor in good health. Some libraries in this study had Jurkat cell RNA spiked in. Sequenced sample: naive CD8+ T cells from blood, with Jurkat cell RNA spiked in. The cell subset or site label of this sample denotes: FACS-sorted CD8+CD4-CCR7+CD45RA+ naive T cells.

Here the CDR3 is given as CASSLVSAAYEQYF. The DNA reads as follows: TGTGCCAGCAGCTTAGTAAGTGCGGCCTACGAGCAGTACTTC. The sequence joins TRBV7-9 to TRBJ2-7, with no confidently assigned D gene. The CDR3 starts with the cysteine, ends with the phenylalanine, and has 14 residues. This entry keeps only the CDR3 DNA: 42 bases, framed from base 1. The CDR1 and CDR2 encoded by the germline V gene (reference sequence) are SEHNR and FQNEAQ. The junction shows trimming of 1 base on V and 2 bases on J, plus 9 bases between the germline ends.